What follows is one T cell receptor (beta chain) and its context. Unmatched junction bases numbered 4, after V lost 3 bases and J lost 7 bases. CDR1 and CDR2 from the germline V gene are SGDLS and YYNGEE. The CDR3 extends over 13 amino acids. The data were taken from a study of blood T cell repertoires in COVID-19. Clones were read by immunoSEQ multiplex PCR, and TCRdb kept only the in-frame ones, dropping some. Among around 30,000 clones listed, around 90% were seen once. The sequence was obtained from a man between 65 and 85 years old with active COVID-19. The sequencing input was peripheral blood. V and J are TRBV9 and TRBJ2-7, with 10 bases aligning to TRBD1. In DNA form, the CDR3 reads TGTGCCAGCAGCGCAGGGGACAGGGGAGAGCAGTACTTC. Protein product: CASSAGDRGEQYF.